A single sample is the source of the 25 T cell receptor beta chains below, sequenced in a study of T cell responses to AZD1222 COVID-19 vaccine (dated by TCRdb to the early 2020s). The time point label corresponds to: baseline before first vaccination. Library preparation used the immunoSEQ multiplex PCR assay. What TCRdb holds here is the immuneACCESS table cut down to in-frame rearrangements. Part of the clones is not present; checked against another copy, under half of the missing clones reflect an unresolved V gene, and the others are unexplained. A total of about 130,000 clones appear in this sample, around 84% of them only once. The ten top clones hold 20% to 25% of the sample. The source material was peripheral blood, sampled on day 0 of AZD1222 vaccination. The receptor set was obtained from an adult in good health.

The chain couples TRBV15 to TRBJ2-7; D possibly corresponds to TRBD1 (5 bases). In germline, CDR1 is LNHNV, CDR2 YYDKDF (reference sequence). Deletions cut 0 bases from V and 6 bases from J, with 21 bases between. This CDR3 has 17 amino acids. In nucleotides, the CDR3 is TGTGCCACCAGCAGAGAATTTTACCGAACAGGCTCCATCGAGCAGTACTTC. Translated: CATSREFYRTGSIEQYF.

CDR3 amino acids: CASSLVSGGSTEAFF. CDR3 bases: TGCGCCAGCAGCTTGGTATCAGGGGGTAGTACTGAAGCTTTCTTT. The V gene is TRBV5-1, the J gene TRBJ1-1; TRBD1 matches at 7 bases. Germline V gives CDR1 SGHRS, CDR2 YFSETQ. J was trimmed by 5 bases and V by 0 bases; bases with no gene match: 7. CDR3 length: 15 amino acids.

This clone has only a few counts. The chain carries TRBV7-9 and TRBJ1-4; D ambiguous. Per the germline V gene, CDR1 is SEHNR and CDR2 is FQNEAQ (reference sequence). CDR3 length equals 14 residues. V shed 1 base and J shed 8 bases, with 11 bases lying between them. The CDR3 protein is CASSLGPGGEKLFF. CDR3 coding DNA: TGTGCCAGCAGCTTAGGACCGGGCGGAGAAAAACTGTTTTTT.

The CDR3 nucleotides are TGTGCCAGCAGTGAACAGGGGCCAGACTCTGGAAACACCATATATTTT. This sequence encodes CASSEQGPDSGNTIYF. The chain has TRBV2 and TRBJ1-3, with TRBD1 as a possible D gene (6 bases). The CDR3 runs 16 residues. Between the trimmed V and J ends, which lost 2 bases and 0 bases, there was a span of 11 bases. Germline loops: CDR1 SNHLY, CDR2 FYNNEI.

There are a few counts of this clone. The V call is TRBV7-9, the J call TRBJ1-1; the D gene is possibly TRBD1 (5 bases). The CDR3 is 14 amino acids. Germline CDR1 reads SEHNR; CDR2 reads FQNEAQ (reference sequence). V lost 3 bases to trimming and J lost 3 bases, with 11 bases between them. CDR3 sequence: CASSFSLTDTEAFF. DNA of the CDR3: TGTGCCAGCAGCTTTTCCCTGACAGACACTGAAGCTTTCTTT.

This clone was found once. The chain has TRBV2 and TRBJ1-1, with TRBD1 as a possible D gene (5 bases). The V end lost 5 bases, the J end lost 1 base, and 8 bases lay between the germline ends. CDR1 and CDR2 from the germline V gene are SNHLY and FYNNEI. This CDR3 spans 13 amino acids. CDR3 bases: TGTGCCAGCAGTCAAAGGGGGAACACTGAAGCTTTCTTT. It translates to CASSQRGNTEAFF.

The CDR3 here is CSVDDNLWAINKETQYF. Here the CDR3 DNA reads TGCAGCGTTGATGACAACCTTTGGGCTATCAATAAGGAGACCCAGTACTTC. The chain recombines TRBV29-1 with TRBJ2-5; D gene unclear. The germline CDR1 and CDR2 sequences are SQVTM and ANQGSEA. The V end was cut by 3 bases, the J end by 5 bases, with 25 bases between. The CDR3 length is 17 residues.

The chain joins TRBV13 to TRBJ2-3; 11 bases map to TRBD1. Losses at the gene ends were 5 bases for V and 6 bases for J; bases not matched to a gene: 7. CDR3 length: 15 residues. The germline V gene has CDR1 PRHDT and CDR2 FYEKMQ (reference sequence). The CDR3 loop is CASSRRTGGWDTQYF. DNA for the CDR3: TGTGCCAGCAGCAGGCGGACAGGGGGCTGGGATACGCAGTATTTT.

The chain carries TRBV6-5 and TRBJ2-7; D gene ambiguous. With 4 bases removed from V and 2 bases from J, the gap between germline ends came to 18 bases. CDR1 is MNHEY, CDR2 SVGAGI, per germline. This CDR3 comprises 16 residues. CDR3 residues: CASSSSVWIGAYEQYF. CDR3 DNA sequence: TGTGCCAGCAGTTCATCGGTCTGGATTGGGGCCTACGAGCAGTACTTC.

The chain is built from TRBV3-1 (or the pseudogene TRBV3-2) and TRBJ2-1; unclear D gene. Germline V gene lookup returns CDR1 LGHDT and CDR2 YNNKEL (reference sequence). This CDR3 is built from 17 residues. Between the trimmed V and J ends, which lost 4 bases and 5 bases, there was a span of 21 bases. The CDR3 reads CASSLFSAARYNNEQFF. The CDR3 nucleotides read TGTGCCAGCAGCCTCTTCTCGGCGGCAAGATACAACAATGAGCAGTTCTTC.

A remark on this clone: This CDR3 is also generated by other DNA sequences in the sample. The chain combines TRBV5-4 with TRBJ2-7; weak D call: TRBD2 (7 bases). The ends were cut back, 1 base at V and 3 bases at J, with 11 bases in the middle. Per germline, CDR1 SGHNT and CDR2 YYREEE (reference sequence). The CDR3 is made up of 14 amino acids. CDR3 loop: CASSLRGASYEQYF. In nucleotides, the CDR3 is TGTGCCAGCAGCTTGCGGGGGGCTAGCTACGAGCAGTACTTC.

The chain uses TRBV18 and TRBJ1-2; 11 nucleotides align to TRBD1. V was clipped by 6 bases and J by 6 bases; unmatched bases: 6. The CDR3 sequence is 14 residues long. Germline V lookup: CDR1 KGHSH, CDR2 LQKENI. DNA of the CDR3: TGTGCCAGCTCCCTAGGGACAGGGGGTGATGGCTACACCTTC. Translating it yields CASSLGTGGDGYTF. Full variable domain (missing parts from reference TRBV18 and TRBJ1-2): NAGVMQNPRHLVRRRGQEARLRCSPMKGHSHVYWYRQLPEEGLKFMVYLQKENIIDESGMPKERFSAEFPKEGPSILRIQQVVRGDSAAYFCASSLGTGGDGYTFGSGTRLTVV.

This clone was found once. The chain recombines TRBV3-1 (or the pseudogene TRBV3-2) with TRBJ2-7; unclear D gene. The CDR3 runs 13 residues. V was pared by 7 bases and J by 3 bases, with 13 bases between. Germline CDR1 is LGHDT and CDR2 is YNNKEL (reference sequence). CDR3 coding DNA: TGTGCCAGCACACACCTTGGGTTCTACGAGCAGTACTTC. Translating gives CASTHLGFYEQYF.

The rearrangement uses TRBV7-9 and TRBJ1-1; a possible D gene is TRBD1 (6 bases). Germline V gene lookup returns CDR1 SEHNR and CDR2 FQNEAQ (reference sequence). Trimming shortened V by 6 bases and J by 2 bases, and 10 bases separated the two germline ends. This CDR3 is built from 13 residues. The CDR3 loop reads CASRQGFNTEAFF. DNA for the CDR3: TGTGCCAGCAGGCAGGGGTTCAACACTGAAGCTTTCTTT.

The chain links TRBV6-5 to TRBJ1-1; TRBD1 might be the D (5 bases). Trimming took 9 bases from V and 6 from J, leaving 20 bases between them. The CDR3 sequence is 14 residues long. Germline V CDR1 and CDR2: MNHEY, SVGAGI. The CDR3 DNA reads TGTGCCAGTACTAAAATTCAGGGCTTTGCTGAAGCTTTCTTT. As protein: CASTKIQGFAEAFF.

The chain carries TRBV19 and TRBJ1-5; D is undetermined. Germline V lookup: CDR1 LNHDA, CDR2 SQIVND (reference sequence). This CDR3 spans 13 amino acids. V shed 5 bases and J shed 5 bases, with 10 bases lying between them. CDR3 sequence: CASSPRPYQPQHF. Written as DNA, the CDR3 is TGTGCCAGTAGTCCCCGCCCTTATCAGCCCCAGCATTTT.

The CDR3 loop is CASSPSGWNTEAFF. The DNA for the CDR3 is TGTGCCAGCAGCCCCTCGGGGTGGAACACTGAAGCTTTCTTT. The V gene is TRBV9, the J gene TRBJ1-1; D call uncertain. CDR3 length: 14 amino acids. Germline V gene lookup returns CDR1 SGDLS and CDR2 YYNGEE. V shed 4 bases and J shed 1 base, with 11 bases lying between them.

The rearrangement joins TRBV10-3 to TRBJ2-5, with D perhaps TRBD1 or TRBD2 (5 bases each). This CDR3 contains 14 residues. V shed 8 bases and J shed 4 bases, with 17 bases lying between them. Germline-derived CDR1 and CDR2 are ENHRY and SYGVKD. CDR3 residues: CAIGAGQGRETQYF. The CDR3 coding sequence is TGTGCCATCGGGGCGGGCCAGGGTAGAGAGACCCAGTACTTC.

The genes are TRBV19 and TRBJ2-2; the D gene is possibly TRBD1 (6 bases). The CDR3 is 17 amino acids. Per the germline V gene, CDR1 is LNHDA and CDR2 is SQIVND (reference sequence). V lost 3 bases to trimming and J lost 1 base, with 15 bases between them. The CDR3 coding sequence is TGTGCCAGTAGTATTGGGGGCCGGGCGGTGAACACCGGGGAGCTGTTTTTT. Amino acids: CASSIGGRAVNTGELFF.

The rearrangement uses TRBV2 and TRBJ1-2; 9 bases map to TRBD1. The CDR3 has 14 amino acids. V lost 8 bases to trimming and J lost 8 bases; unmatched junction nucleotides: 12. Germline lookup yields CDR1 SNHLY and CDR2 FYNNEI. The CDR3 spells CASETTGTGMGYTF. The DNA for the CDR3 is TGTGCCAGCGAGACCACCGGGACAGGGATGGGCTACACCTTC.

V gene TRBV7-2 combines with J gene TRBJ1-2; D uncertain. There are 14 residues in the CDR3. V gave up 2 bases and J gave up 4 bases, with 11 bases separating them. Germline CDR1 is SGHTA and CDR2 is FQGNSA. The chain's CDR3 is CASSLSRGGYGYTF. In nucleotides, the CDR3 is TGTGCCAGCAGCTTATCACGGGGAGGCTATGGCTACACCTTC.

The chain joins TRBV6-5 to TRBJ2-2; perhaps TRBD2 as D (5 bases). Germline V gives CDR1 MNHEY, CDR2 SVGAGI. V was trimmed by 4 bases and J by 1 base, leaving 10 bases between them. The CDR3 length is 15 residues. The CDR3 reads CASSFRAGNTGELFF. The CDR3 nucleotides read TGTGCCAGCAGTTTCCGGGCGGGGAACACCGGGGAGCTGTTTTTT.

CDR3 nucleotide sequence: TGTGCCAGCAGCCCCAGCGGGGGGCGGGGAGATACGCAGTATTTT. This translates into CASSPSGGRGDTQYF. The gene calls are TRBV6-5 and TRBJ2-3, with 9 bases identical to TRBD2. After removal of 6 bases from V and 5 bases from J, the junction contained 9 bases not matched to a gene. CDR3 size: 15 residues. Germline V CDR1 and CDR2: MNHEY, SVGAGI.

The V gene is TRBV4-1, the J gene TRBJ1-1; a weak D match, TRBD1 (5 bases). CDR3 size: 14 residues. Germline V gene sequence: CDR1 MGHRA, CDR2 YSYEKL. Trimming took off 9 bases at V and 1 base at J, with 15 bases between the two ends. The CDR3 sequence: CASRGNLRNTEAFF. The CDR3 DNA sequence: TGCGCCAGTAGGGGTAATCTGAGGAACACTGAAGCTTTCTTT.

The chain couples TRBV29-1 to TRBJ1-1; no firm D call. CDR1 and CDR2 (germline): SQVTM, ANQGSEA. The CDR3 contains 13 residues. V shed 2 bases and J shed 4 bases, with 11 bases lying between them. In DNA form, the CDR3 reads TGCAGCGTTGAAAGAGACCGGGGCACTGAAGCTTTCTTT. It encodes CSVERDRGTEAFF.